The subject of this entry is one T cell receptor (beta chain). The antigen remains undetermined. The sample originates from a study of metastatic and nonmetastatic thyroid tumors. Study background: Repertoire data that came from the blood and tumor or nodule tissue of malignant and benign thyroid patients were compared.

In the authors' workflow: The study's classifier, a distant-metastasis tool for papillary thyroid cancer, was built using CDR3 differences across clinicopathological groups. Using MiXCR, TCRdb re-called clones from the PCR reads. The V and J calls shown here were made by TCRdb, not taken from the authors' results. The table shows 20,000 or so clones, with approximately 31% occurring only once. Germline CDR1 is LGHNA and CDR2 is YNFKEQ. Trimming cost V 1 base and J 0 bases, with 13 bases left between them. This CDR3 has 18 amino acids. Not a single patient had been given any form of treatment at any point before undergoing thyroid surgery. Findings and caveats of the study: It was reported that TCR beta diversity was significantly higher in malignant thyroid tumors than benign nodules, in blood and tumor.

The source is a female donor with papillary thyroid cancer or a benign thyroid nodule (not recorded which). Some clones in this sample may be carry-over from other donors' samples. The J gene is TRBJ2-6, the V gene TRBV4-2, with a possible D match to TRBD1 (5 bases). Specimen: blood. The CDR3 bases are TGTGCCAGCAGCCAAGGCCAGGGCGCCCCCTCTGGGGCCAACGTCCTGACTTTC. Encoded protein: CASSQGQGAPSGANVLTF.